The rows below give T cell receptor beta chains drawn from one sample of a study of T cell clonotyping in hematopoietic cell transplantation. Assay: immunoSEQ multiplex PCR; the TCRdb copy retains only in-frame clones and omits some. The table includes under 9,000 clones, 85% to 90% detected once. Sequencing used peripheral blood mononuclear cells, obtained at the time of graft-versus-host disease after allogeneic stem cell transplant. These receptors originate from a male patient aged 55-69 years who had an allogeneic stem cell transplant from a related donor, so the T cells may come from the graft donor. Some clones in this sample may be carry-over from other donors' samples. Both conserved end residues are part of each CDR3. A D gene is named only where the DNA matches it firmly. Expanded clones get a size class; other rows say once, few or many, or leave the size out.

d_call	clone_size	v_call	j_call	cdr3_nt	cdr3_aa
TRBD2	.	TRBV9	TRBJ2-1	TGTGCCAGCAGCGTAGCAAGCGGGGGGAACAATGAGCAGTTCTTC	CASSVASGGNNEQFF
.	.	TRBV7-2	TRBJ2-1	TGTGCCAGCAGCTCACGGGGGCATAGCTCCTACAATGAGCAGTTCTTC	CASSSRGHSSYNEQFF
TRBD1	.	TRBV28	TRBJ1-2	TGTGCCAGCAGTTCCACAGGGGGCCTCTATGGCTACACCTTC	CASSSTGGLYGYTF
TRBD1	.	TRBV4-1	TRBJ1-5	TGCGCCAGCAGCACGACAGGGGTCAGCAATCAGCCCCAGCATTTT	CASSTTGVSNQPQHF
TRBD1	.	TRBV6-6	TRBJ1-1	TGTGCCAGCAACCCGAACAGGGGCGGCACTGAAGCTTTCTTT	CASNPNRGGTEAFF
TRBD1	.	TRBV27	TRBJ2-5	TGTGCCAGCTTGGGACAGGGTGAAGAGACCCAGTACTTC	CASLGQGEETQYF
TRBD2	.	TRBV7-2	TRBJ2-2	TGTGCCAGCAGCTTAGGGGGAGGGACCGGGGAGCTGTTTTTT	CASSLGGGTGELFF
.	.	TRBV5-6	TRBJ2-7	TGTGCCAGCAGCTTAACGGGGCCCTACGAGCAGTACTTC	CASSLTGPYEQYF
.	.	TRBV6-1	TRBJ2-7	TGTGCCAGCAGTGAGCGGACACCTTACGAGCAGTACTTC	CASSERTPYEQYF
TRBD2	.	TRBV7-8	TRBJ2-7	TGTGCCAGCAGCTTACGGGGGGGGTTCTACGAGCAGTACTTC	CASSLRGGFYEQYF
.	once	TRBV5-1	TRBJ2-7	TGCGCCAGCAGCTTGGGACAGCGAAGCTCCTACGAGCAGTACTTC	CASSLGQRSSYEQYF
.	.	TRBV9	TRBJ2-7	TGTGCCAGCAGCGTAGGGGTTGGGGGTTACTCCTACGAGCAGTACTTC	CASSVGVGGYSYEQYF
.	.	TRBV6-5	TRBJ1-3	TGTGCCAGCAGCGTGGGACGTAAAGGAAACACCATATATTTT	CASSVGRKGNTIYF
TRBD1	.	TRBV6-6	TRBJ2-3	TGTGCCAGCAGTCCCGACAGGGGAGATACGCAGTATTTT	CASSPDRGDTQYF
TRBD1	once	TRBV6-6	TRBJ1-2	TGTGCCAGCAGTGGGACAGCCTCTAACTATGGCTACACCTTC	CASSGTASNYGYTF
.	.	TRBV11-2	TRBJ2-5	TGTGCCAGCAGCTTAGTGGCCCAGGGACAACAAGAGACCCAGTACTTC	CASSLVAQGQQETQYF
.	.	TRBV29-1	TRBJ1-2	TGCAGCGTTGTTGCGTCCTATGGCTACACCTTC	CSVVASYGYTF
TRBD1	.	TRBV19	TRBJ1-2	TGTGCCAGTAGTTCTGGGACAGGGAGAATATATGGCTACACCTTC	CASSSGTGRIYGYTF
TRBD2	.	TRBV7-2	TRBJ2-3	TGTGCCAGCAGCCCCGCCCGACTAGCCCAAATAGATACGCAGTATTTT	CASSPARLAQIDTQYF
TRBD2	.	TRBV7-7	TRBJ2-3	TGTGCTAGCAGCTTAGCGGGGCAAGATACGCAGTATTTT	CASSLAGQDTQYF
.	.	TRBV27	TRBJ1-6	TGTGCCAGCAGTCCGACAACAGGGCCAGGGTCACCCCTCCACTTT	CASSPTTGPGSPLHF
TRBD1	.	TRBV19	TRBJ1-6	TGTGCCAGTAGTATAACCAGAGGGACAGTCAATAATTCACCCCTCCACTTT	CASSITRGTVNNSPLHF
.	.	TRBV19	TRBJ2-3	TGTGCCAGTAGGCCGGTCGGGGGAGATACGCAGTATTTT	CASRPVGGDTQYF
.	once	TRBV27	TRBJ1-6	TGTGCCAGCAAATTAATGGGCTCCTATAATTCACCCCTCCACTTT	CASKLMGSYNSPLHF
.	.	TRBV19	TRBJ2-6	TGTGCCAGTAGTATAGATGGGTCCTCTGGGGCCAACGTCCTGACTTTC	CASSIDGSSGANVLTF
.	few	TRBV7-9	TRBJ1-6	TGTGCCAGCATGCAACTGGTAGAAAATTCACCCCTCCACTTT	CASMQLVENSPLHF
TRBD1	.	TRBV7-9	TRBJ2-1	TGTGCCAGCAGGGTCAGGACAGGGCGTAGCAATGAGCAGTTCTTC	CASRVRTGRSNEQFF
.	.	TRBV30	TRBJ2-2	TGTGCCTGGAATAGGAACAGTGACACCGGGGAGCTGTTTTTT	CAWNRNSDTGELFF
.	.	TRBV7-6	TRBJ1-4	TGTGCCAGCAGCCGCTCGAGCCTTAATGAAAAACTGTTTTTT	CASSRSSLNEKLFF
.	.	TRBV2	TRBJ1-1	TGTGCCAGCAGTGAAGACGGCAAGCCCCGAGACACTGAAGCTTTCTTT	CASSEDGKPRDTEAFF
TRBD2	.	TRBV6-1	TRBJ2-1	TGTGCCAGCCATACGCGGGGACTAGCGTACAATGAGCAGTTCTTC	CASHTRGLAYNEQFF
.	.	TRBV6-5	TRBJ1-1	TGTGCCAGCCGGAAATATCGGGAAGCTTTCTTT	CASRKYREAFF
TRBD1	.	TRBV7-9	TRBJ1-4	TGTGCCAGCAGCTTAGGGGGACAGTCTAATGAAAAACTGTTTTTT	CASSLGGQSNEKLFF
TRBD1	.	TRBV5-8	TRBJ1-6	TGTGCCAGCAGCCTGGGACAGGGGGGAAATTCACCCCTCCACTTT	CASSLGQGGNSPLHF
TRBD1	once	TRBV11-3	TRBJ2-1	TGTGCCAGCAGTCGACAGGGGATCAATGAGCAGTTCTTC	CASSRQGINEQFF
TRBD2	few	TRBV4-2	TRBJ2-3	TGTGCCAGCAGCCACCGCGGGACTAGCGGACTGAGCACAGATACGCAGTATTTT	CASSHRGTSGLSTDTQYF
.	.	TRBV5-4	TRBJ2-7	TGTGCCAGCTCAACGGGGACGGCATCCTACGAGCAGTACTTC	CASSTGTASYEQYF
TRBD1	.	TRBV2	TRBJ1-5	TGTGCCAGCAGAGCCGGGACAGGGGGGTATCAGCCCCAGCATTTT	CASRAGTGGYQPQHF